A single sample is the source of the 16 T cell receptor beta chains below, sequenced in a study of shared clonotypes between healthy human individuals. Measured with immunoSEQ multiplex PCR; TCRdb has only the in-frame clones, and not every one. The sample includes some 510,000 clones, around 74% of them seen just once. The sample consisted of PBMCs. All receptors derive from a woman aged 40 to 50 in good health. Some clones in this sample may be carry-over from other donors' samples.

The chain has TRBV5-4 and TRBJ2-3, with 9 bases identical to TRBD1. With V trimmed by 5 bases and J by 3 bases, 7 bases remained unmatched. Germline V CDR1 and CDR2: SGHNT, YYREEE (reference sequence). The CDR3 sequence is 15 residues long. CDR3 nucleotide sequence: TGTGCCAGCAGGGGCGGGACAGGGATAACAGATACGCAGTATTTT. As protein: CASRGGTGITDTQYF.

This clone was seen a few times. V usage is TRBV19 and J usage is TRBJ2-7, with 8 bases matching TRBD1. The V gene's germline CDR1 is LNHDA and CDR2 SQIVND (reference sequence). J was trimmed by 6 bases and V by 4 bases; bases with no gene match: 8. CDR3 size: 14 residues. The CDR3 DNA reads as TGTGCCAGTAGTAAGGACAGGGCGGCCTCCGAGCAGTACTTC. It codes for CASSKDRAASEQYF.

V and J are TRBV5-4 and TRBJ2-7; maybe TRBD2 (6 bases). The ends were cut back, 1 base at V and 0 bases at J, with 11 bases in the middle. The germline V gene has CDR1 SGHNT and CDR2 YYREEE (reference sequence). The CDR3 length is 15 residues. CDR3 sequence reads: CASSLPGTPSYEQYF. CDR3 nucleotide sequence: TGTGCCAGCAGCTTGCCCGGGACTCCCTCCTACGAGCAGTACTTC.

V and J are TRBV5-1 and TRBJ2-5, with 10 bases identical to TRBD2. Trimming cost V 0 bases and J 5 bases; bases outside gene matches: 4. Per germline, CDR1 SGHRS and CDR2 YFSETQ. The CDR3 covers 15 residues. DNA for the CDR3: TGCGCCAGCAGCTTGGGACTAGCGGGCGGGGAGACCCAGTACTTC. Protein product: CASSLGLAGGETQYF.

V and J are TRBV5-1 and TRBJ2-2, with a weak D call TRBD1 (5 bases). The CDR3 totals 14 residues. Germline CDR1 and CDR2: SGHRS and YFSETQ. V was clipped by 4 bases and J by 6 bases, with 13 bases between them. For the CDR3, the DNA is TGCGCCAGCAGCCTTACCCCAGGGTCCGGGGAGCTGTTTTTT. Its protein is CASSLTPGSGELFF.

The V and J genes are TRBV27 and TRBJ2-7; perhaps TRBD2 as D (6 bases). V was cut by 5 bases and J by 3 bases, with 23 bases left in between. The CDR3 length is 17 residues. Germline V CDR1 and CDR2: MNHEY, SMNVEV (reference sequence). CDR3 coding DNA: TGTGCCAGCAGTCTAACAATGGTCGGGAGTGTTAACTACGAGCAGTACTTC. This gives the protein CASSLTMVGSVNYEQYF.

The chain employs TRBV4-3 and TRBJ2-1; 7 bases fit TRBD2. Germline V gene data show CDR1 as LGHNA and CDR2 as YSLEER. The ends lost 0 bases at V and 3 bases at J; junction bases unmatched: 8. The CDR3 is 17 residues long. The CDR3 DNA reads as TGCGCCAGCAGCCAAGATCTGGCGGCGGGAGACTACAATGAGCAGTTCTTC. Translating gives CASSQDLAAGDYNEQFF.

As for this clone: This sample also contains other DNA sequences that code for the same CDR3. The chain carries TRBV18 and TRBJ2-7; D is tentatively TRBD1 or TRBD2 (5 bases each). Looked up from germline, CDR1 is KGHSH and CDR2 is LQKENI. The CDR3 is made up of 14 amino acids. Trimming left V 3 bases short and J 1 base short, with 10 bases between. The CDR3 region is CASSPREGSYEQYF. The CDR3 nucleotides are TGTGCCAGCTCACCGAGAGAGGGGTCCTACGAGCAGTACTTC.

This sequence joins TRBV11-1 and TRBJ2-7; TRBD2 agrees at 14 bases. Trimming at V came to 3 bases and at J to 5 bases, leaving 6 bases not matched to a gene. The CDR3 totals 16 residues. Germline CDR1 SGHAT, CDR2 FQDESV (reference sequence). The CDR3 bases are TGTGCCAGCAGCTTCGGACTAGCGGGAGGTAGAGACGAGCAGTACTTC. Amino acid sequence: CASSFGLAGGRDEQYF.

The chain carries TRBV13 and TRBJ1-3; a weak D match, TRBD1 (5 bases). V gave up 0 bases and J gave up 0 bases, with 12 bases separating them. The germline V gene encodes CDR1 PRHDT and CDR2 FYEKMQ (reference sequence). CDR3 length: 17 residues. The CDR3 coding sequence is TGTGCCAGCAGCTTAGGGGACATTTGGGGCTCTGGAAACACCATATATTTT. Residues: CASSLGDIWGSGNTIYF.

V and J are TRBV5-1 and TRBJ2-1; 9 positions agree with TRBD1. From germline, CDR1 is SGHRS and CDR2 YFSETQ. V shed 4 bases and J 5 bases; nucleotides not matched to a gene: 22. The CDR3 covers 20 residues. DNA for the CDR3: TGCGCCAGCAGCGTACAAACCGGGACAGGGTATACTAGGGCAAACAATGAGCAGTTCTTC. It is translated as CASSVQTGTGYTRANNEQFF.

This chain joins TRBV28 and TRBJ1-1; the D gene is possibly TRBD1 (5 bases). CDR3 length: 12 residues. Germline CDR1 reads MDHEN; CDR2 reads SYDVKM. V was cut by 8 bases and J by 3 bases, with 10 bases left in between. CDR3 in amino acids: CASGRGDTEAFF. CDR3 bases: TGTGCCAGCGGCCGGGGGGACACTGAAGCTTTCTTT.

The CDR3 here is CASSSTSGSLHEQYF. The CDR3 DNA reads TGTGCCAGCAGCTCGACTAGCGGGAGTCTCCACGAGCAGTACTTC. V usage is TRBV7-8 and J usage is TRBJ2-7, with TRBD2 matching over 12 bases. CDR3 length: 15 residues. Germline loops: CDR1 SGHVS, CDR2 FQNEAQ. V lost 4 bases and J lost 5; bases outside the gene matches: 6.

The chain carries TRBV7-2 and TRBJ1-1, with D unclear. CDR1 SGHTA and CDR2 FQGNSA come from the germline V gene. With 0 bases removed from V and 6 bases from J, the gap between germline ends came to 8 bases. The CDR3 runs to 13 residues. The chain's CDR3 is CASSLAVGSEAFF. CDR3 coding DNA: TGTGCCAGCAGCTTAGCAGTGGGCTCTGAAGCTTTCTTT.

V and J are TRBV7-9 and TRBJ2-2, with D uncertain. The CDR3 runs 13 residues. The germline gives CDR1 SEHNR, CDR2 FQNEAQ (reference sequence). Trimming cost V 3 bases and J 2 bases, with 4 bases left between them. The CDR3 loop is CASSFRNTGELFF. The CDR3 DNA reads as TGTGCCAGCAGCTTCAGAAACACCGGGGAGCTGTTTTTT. The full variable domain, in which reference TRBV7-9 and TRBJ2-2 provide the parts outside the CDR3, is DTGVSQNPRHKITKRGQNVTFRCDPISEHNRLYWYRQTLGQGPEFLTYFQNEAQLEKSRLLSDRFSAERPKGSFSTLEIQRTEQGDSAMYLCASSFRNTGELFFGEGSRLTVL.

V is TRBV4-1 and J is TRBJ2-5; 8 nucleotides line up with TRBD1. The J call may be in error: the DNA end matches TRBJ2-7 better. The CDR3 is 14 residues long. Germline V CDR1 and CDR2: MGHRA, YSYEKL. The chain's CDR3 is CASSHENRGYEQYF. In DNA, the CDR3 is TGCGCCAGCAGCCATGAAAACAGGGGGTACGAGCAGTACTTC.